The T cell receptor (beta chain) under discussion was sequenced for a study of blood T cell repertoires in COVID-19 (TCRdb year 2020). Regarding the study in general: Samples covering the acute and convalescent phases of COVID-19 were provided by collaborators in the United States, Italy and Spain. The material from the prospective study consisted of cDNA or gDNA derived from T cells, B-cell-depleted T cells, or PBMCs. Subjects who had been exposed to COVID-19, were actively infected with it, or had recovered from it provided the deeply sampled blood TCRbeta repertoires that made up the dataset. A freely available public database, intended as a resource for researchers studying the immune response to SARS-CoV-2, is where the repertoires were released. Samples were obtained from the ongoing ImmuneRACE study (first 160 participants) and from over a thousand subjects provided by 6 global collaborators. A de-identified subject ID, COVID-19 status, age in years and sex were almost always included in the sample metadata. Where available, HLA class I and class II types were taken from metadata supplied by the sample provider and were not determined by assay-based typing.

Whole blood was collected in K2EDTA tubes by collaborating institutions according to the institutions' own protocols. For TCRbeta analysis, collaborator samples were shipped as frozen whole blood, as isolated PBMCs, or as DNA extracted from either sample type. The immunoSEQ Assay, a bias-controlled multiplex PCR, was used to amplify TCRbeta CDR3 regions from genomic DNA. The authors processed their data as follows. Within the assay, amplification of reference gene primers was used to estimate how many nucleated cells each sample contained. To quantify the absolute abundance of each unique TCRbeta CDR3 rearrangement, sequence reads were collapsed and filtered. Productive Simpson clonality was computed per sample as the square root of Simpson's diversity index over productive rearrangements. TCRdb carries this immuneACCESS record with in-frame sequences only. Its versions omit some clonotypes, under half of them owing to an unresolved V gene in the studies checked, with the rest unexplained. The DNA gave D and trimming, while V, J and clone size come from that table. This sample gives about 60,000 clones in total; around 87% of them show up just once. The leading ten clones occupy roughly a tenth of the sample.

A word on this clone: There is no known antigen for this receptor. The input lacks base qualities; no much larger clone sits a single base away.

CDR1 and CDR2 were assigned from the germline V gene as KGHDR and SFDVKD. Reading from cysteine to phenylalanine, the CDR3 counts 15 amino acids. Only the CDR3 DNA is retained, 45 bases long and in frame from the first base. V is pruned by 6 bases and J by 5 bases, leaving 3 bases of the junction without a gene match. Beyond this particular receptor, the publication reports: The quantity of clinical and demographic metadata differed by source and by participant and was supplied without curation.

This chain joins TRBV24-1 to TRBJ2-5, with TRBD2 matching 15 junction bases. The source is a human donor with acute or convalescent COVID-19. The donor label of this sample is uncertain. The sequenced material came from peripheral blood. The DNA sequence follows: TGTGCCACCAGTCTCGGACTAGCGGGGGGGGAGACCCAGTACTTC. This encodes CATSLGLAGGETQYF.